The rows below give T cell receptor beta chains drawn from one sample of a study of T cell responses to AZD1222 COVID-19 vaccine. Measured with immunoSEQ multiplex PCR; TCRdb has only the in-frame clones, and not every one. The repertoire includes 150,000 to 200,000 clones, around 94% of them detected once, and more than 0.8% sits in the top ten. The sample in question was peripheral blood, obtained on day 0 of AZD1222 vaccination. These receptors were taken from an adult in good health. The CDR3 runs from the conserved cysteine through the conserved F or W. The D gene is left open where the match is weak. Clone size is not always given. Where it is, it says once, few, many or a class for expanded clones.

CDR3nt: TGTGCCAGCAGCACCCTCGATAGGGTAGGGGAAAAACTGTTTTTT
CDR3aa: CASSTLDRVGEKLFF
v_gene: TRBV28
abundance: .
d_gene: .
j_gene: TRBJ1-4

CDR3nt: TGTGCCAGCTCGTTGAACGTGAGGTGGGGGGAGCAGTACTTC
CDR3aa: CASSLNVRWGEQYF
v_gene: TRBV6-5
abundance: .
d_gene: .
j_gene: TRBJ2-7

CDR3nt: TGTGCCAGCAGCCTTTTCTCGACAGGCCAAGAGACCCAGTACTTC
CDR3aa: CASSLFSTGQETQYF
v_gene: TRBV28
abundance: .
d_gene: .
j_gene: TRBJ2-5

CDR3nt: TGTGCCAGCAGTTGGACAGGGAGATACGAGCAGTACTTC
CDR3aa: CASSWTGRYEQYF
v_gene: TRBV28
abundance: .
d_gene: TRBD1
j_gene: TRBJ2-7

CDR3nt: TGTGCCAGCAGCTTAGATTCGACACGGACAGATACGCAGTATTTT
CDR3aa: CASSLDSTRTDTQYF
v_gene: TRBV11-2
abundance: .
d_gene: .
j_gene: TRBJ2-3

CDR3nt: TGTGCCAGCAGCTCCGTGAGTCAGCCCCAGCATTTT
CDR3aa: CASSSVSQPQHF
v_gene: TRBV7-9
abundance: .
d_gene: .
j_gene: TRBJ1-5

CDR3nt: TGTGCCAGCAGCTCTGGGACAGTTATGCAGTATTTT
CDR3aa: CASSSGTVMQYF
v_gene: TRBV5-6
abundance: .
d_gene: TRBD1
j_gene: TRBJ2-3

CDR3nt: TGTGCCAGCAGCCAAGGGAACGCCCGCGGGGGCGAGCAGTACTTC
CDR3aa: CASSQGNARGGEQYF
v_gene: TRBV14
abundance: .
d_gene: TRBD2
j_gene: TRBJ2-7

CDR3nt: TGTGCCAGCAGCAGACAGGACCTACGGAACTATGGCTACACCTTC
CDR3aa: CASSRQDLRNYGYTF
v_gene: TRBV28
abundance: .
d_gene: .
j_gene: TRBJ1-2

CDR3nt: TGTGCCATCGGGACAGGGGCACAGCCCCAGCATTTT
CDR3aa: CAIGTGAQPQHF
v_gene: TRBV19
abundance: once
d_gene: TRBD1
j_gene: TRBJ1-5

CDR3nt: TGTGCCAGCAGCCCCAACAGGGGTTCACCCCTCCACTTT
CDR3aa: CASSPNRGSPLHF
v_gene: TRBV14
abundance: .
d_gene: TRBD1
j_gene: TRBJ1-6

CDR3nt: TGTGCCAGCAGTTCCCACCGGGGCCAAGATACGCAGTATTTT
CDR3aa: CASSSHRGQDTQYF
v_gene: TRBV6-5
abundance: .
d_gene: .
j_gene: TRBJ2-3

CDR3nt: TGTGCCAGCAGCGTGGGCGGAGATCAAGAGACCCAGTACTTC
CDR3aa: CASSVGGDQETQYF
v_gene: TRBV9
abundance: .
d_gene: .
j_gene: TRBJ2-5

CDR3nt: TGTGCCAGCAGCTCGGGACAGACGAGCAATCAGCCCCAGCATTTT
CDR3aa: CASSSGQTSNQPQHF
v_gene: TRBV7-6
abundance: once
d_gene: TRBD1
j_gene: TRBJ1-5

CDR3nt: TGTGCCAGCAGTCTAGACAATGAGCAGTTCTTC
CDR3aa: CASSLDNEQFF
v_gene: TRBV2
abundance: .
d_gene: .
j_gene: TRBJ2-1

CDR3nt: TGTGCCAGCAGTTTAGCGCCAGGATCTGAAGCTTTCTTT
CDR3aa: CASSLAPGSEAFF
v_gene: TRBV12-3/TRBV12-4
abundance: .
d_gene: .
j_gene: TRBJ1-1

CDR3nt: TGTGCCAGCAGCGTAGCGGGGGGCGGGTCCACAGATACGCAGTATTTT
CDR3aa: CASSVAGGGSTDTQYF
v_gene: TRBV9
abundance: .
d_gene: .
j_gene: TRBJ2-3

CDR3nt: TGTGCCAGCAGCTTACCCCGGGGGGGCTCGGCAGATACGCAGTATTTT
CDR3aa: CASSLPRGGSADTQYF
v_gene: TRBV7-9
abundance: .
d_gene: TRBD2
j_gene: TRBJ2-3

CDR3nt: TGTGCCAGCAGCTTGGGTATCAGCGGGGGAACAGAGACCCAGTACTTC
CDR3aa: CASSLGISGGTETQYF
v_gene: TRBV5-6
abundance: .
d_gene: TRBD2
j_gene: TRBJ2-5

CDR3nt: TGTGCCGTTGGCTCTGGGGCCAACGTCCTGACTTTC
CDR3aa: CAVGSGANVLTF
v_gene: TRBV28
abundance: .
d_gene: .
j_gene: TRBJ2-6

CDR3nt: TGTGCCAGCAGCAAAGACAGGGCCTCCTATAATTCACCCCTCCACTTT
CDR3aa: CASSKDRASYNSPLHF
v_gene: TRBV2
abundance: .
d_gene: TRBD1
j_gene: TRBJ1-6

CDR3nt: TGCGCCAGCAGCCAAGTTACGCGGGCGGCGCGGAGTGATGGCTACACCTTC
CDR3aa: CASSQVTRAARSDGYTF
v_gene: TRBV4-1
abundance: .
d_gene: .
j_gene: TRBJ1-2

CDR3nt: TGTGCCAGCAGCTCAGGGCAGGGAGGAAGCAATCAGCCCCAGCATTTT
CDR3aa: CASSSGQGGSNQPQHF
v_gene: TRBV7-2
abundance: .
d_gene: .
j_gene: TRBJ1-5

CDR3nt: TGCGCCAGCAGCTTGAGCGGGGCGAGCACAGATACGCAGTATTTT
CDR3aa: CASSLSGASTDTQYF
v_gene: TRBV5-1
abundance: .
d_gene: TRBD2
j_gene: TRBJ2-3

CDR3nt: TGCAGCGGGGGCGGACAGGGAAACACTGAAGCTTTCTTT
CDR3aa: CSGGGQGNTEAFF
v_gene: TRBV29-1
abundance: .
d_gene: TRBD1
j_gene: TRBJ1-1

CDR3nt: TGTGCCAGCAGCCCGGGGGTGGGAAACACCATATATTTT
CDR3aa: CASSPGVGNTIYF
v_gene: TRBV7-9
abundance: .
d_gene: .
j_gene: TRBJ1-3

CDR3nt: TGTGCCAGCAGCCCTCTTAAGGCCGGGGAGCTGTTTTTT
CDR3aa: CASSPLKAGELFF
v_gene: TRBV3-1/TRBV3-2
abundance: .
d_gene: .
j_gene: TRBJ2-2

CDR3nt: TGCGCCAGCAGCCACCCCGGGGACAGGGTCCTTCTTATAGCCAAAAACATTCAGTACTTC
CDR3aa: CASSHPGDRVLLIAKNIQYF
v_gene: TRBV4-3
abundance: .
d_gene: TRBD1
j_gene: TRBJ2-4

CDR3nt: TGTGCCAGCAGCACTGACAGCTATGGCTACACCTTC
CDR3aa: CASSTDSYGYTF
v_gene: TRBV7-9
abundance: .
d_gene: .
j_gene: TRBJ1-2

CDR3nt: TGCGCCAGCAGCCCGGACAGGGTAAAGGGCTACACCTTC
CDR3aa: CASSPDRVKGYTF
v_gene: TRBV5-1
abundance: once
d_gene: TRBD1
j_gene: TRBJ1-2

CDR3nt: TGTGCCAGCTCACCGATCTTAGCTCCCACAGATACGCAGTATTTT
CDR3aa: CASSPILAPTDTQYF
v_gene: TRBV18
abundance: .
d_gene: .
j_gene: TRBJ2-3

CDR3nt: TGTGCCAGCAGCCCAGGGGCGTTTGACACCGGGGAGCTGTTTTTT
CDR3aa: CASSPGAFDTGELFF
v_gene: TRBV5-5
abundance: .
d_gene: .
j_gene: TRBJ2-2

CDR3nt: TGCGCCAGCAGCCAAGGGAACAGGTTCCATGGCTACACCTTC
CDR3aa: CASSQGNRFHGYTF
v_gene: TRBV4-3
abundance: once
d_gene: .
j_gene: TRBJ1-2

CDR3nt: TGTGCCAGCAGCTCCCAGGAGGCCTGGACCATATATTTT
CDR3aa: CASSSQEAWTIYF
v_gene: TRBV5-6
abundance: .
d_gene: .
j_gene: TRBJ1-3

CDR3nt: TGTGCCAGCAGCCAAGATCCCAGACCTATTACCTATGGCTACACCTTC
CDR3aa: CASSQDPRPITYGYTF
v_gene: TRBV14
abundance: .
d_gene: .
j_gene: TRBJ1-2

CDR3nt: TGTGCCAGCAGTGGGAAGACTTCGAGCTCCTACAATGAGCAGTTCTTC
CDR3aa: CASSGKTSSSYNEQFF
v_gene: TRBV6-1
abundance: .
d_gene: .
j_gene: TRBJ2-1

CDR3nt: TGTGCCAGCAGGAGGGACAGCCAAGAGACCCAGTACTTC
CDR3aa: CASRRDSQETQYF
v_gene: TRBV6-1
abundance: .
d_gene: TRBD1
j_gene: TRBJ2-5

CDR3nt: TGTGCCAGCTCACCCACGGGAGGTAATGGCTACACCTTC
CDR3aa: CASSPTGGNGYTF
v_gene: TRBV18
abundance: .
d_gene: .
j_gene: TRBJ1-2

CDR3nt: TGCGCCAGCAGACTAGCGGGGGGAGATGAGACCCAGTACTTC
CDR3aa: CASRLAGGDETQYF
v_gene: TRBV5-1
abundance: .
d_gene: TRBD2
j_gene: TRBJ2-5

CDR3nt: TGTGCCAGCAGCTTGGGGGGTTCCGAGGGCTACACCTTC
CDR3aa: CASSLGGSEGYTF
v_gene: TRBV5-5
abundance: once
d_gene: .
j_gene: TRBJ1-2

CDR3nt: TGTGCCAGCAGCCATCGGACAGGGGAGGACTATGGCTACACCTTC
CDR3aa: CASSHRTGEDYGYTF
v_gene: TRBV4-2
abundance: .
d_gene: TRBD1
j_gene: TRBJ1-2

CDR3nt: TGTGCCAGGGTGGGACAGGACTATGGCTACACCTTC
CDR3aa: CARVGQDYGYTF
v_gene: TRBV19
abundance: .
d_gene: TRBD1
j_gene: TRBJ1-2

CDR3nt: TGTGCCAGCAGCGATACCGTCGGGCTAGCCGCGAACACCGGGGAGCTGTTTTTT
CDR3aa: CASSDTVGLAANTGELFF
v_gene: TRBV7-9
abundance: .
d_gene: .
j_gene: TRBJ2-2

CDR3nt: TGTGCCAGCAGGAGTAAACCCTACGAGCAGTACTTC
CDR3aa: CASRSKPYEQYF
v_gene: TRBV2
abundance: .
d_gene: .
j_gene: TRBJ2-7

CDR3nt: TGTGCCAGCAGTTCTACAGGGGGCTGGGAGACCCAGTACTTC
CDR3aa: CASSSTGGWETQYF
v_gene: TRBV7-8
abundance: .
d_gene: TRBD1
j_gene: TRBJ2-5

CDR3nt: TGTGCCAGCAACCCAGACGACAGGAGAACCTACGAGCAGTACTTC
CDR3aa: CASNPDDRRTYEQYF
v_gene: TRBV28
abundance: .
d_gene: .
j_gene: TRBJ2-7

CDR3nt: TGTACCAAACCGTGGATCCGGGCTGGAAACACCATATATTTT
CDR3aa: CTKPWIRAGNTIYF
v_gene: TRBV6-5
abundance: .
d_gene: .
j_gene: TRBJ1-3

CDR3nt: TGTGCCAGCACCCAGACTAGCGGGAGATACAATGAGCAGTTCTTC
CDR3aa: CASTQTSGRYNEQFF
v_gene: TRBV7-2
abundance: .
d_gene: TRBD2
j_gene: TRBJ2-1

CDR3nt: TGTGCCAGCAGCCCTGAGCGGGGCTCCTACGAGCAGTACTTC
CDR3aa: CASSPERGSYEQYF
v_gene: TRBV4-2
abundance: .
d_gene: TRBD2
j_gene: TRBJ2-7

CDR3nt: TGTGCCAGCAGCTTAGATGGGTGGAACACAGATACGCAGTATTTT
CDR3aa: CASSLDGWNTDTQYF
v_gene: TRBV13
abundance: .
d_gene: .
j_gene: TRBJ2-3

CDR3nt: TGTGCCAGCAGCCCAGGGGGCGACTATGGCTACACCTTC
CDR3aa: CASSPGGDYGYTF
v_gene: TRBV11-3
abundance: .
d_gene: TRBD1
j_gene: TRBJ1-2

CDR3nt: TGTGCCAGTAGTATAGATCGGGTCCGACAATCGCCCCAGCATTTT
CDR3aa: CASSIDRVRQSPQHF
v_gene: TRBV19
abundance: .
d_gene: .
j_gene: TRBJ1-5

CDR3nt: TGTGCCAGTAGTATAGCCGGACGCTCTGGAAACACCATATATTTT
CDR3aa: CASSIAGRSGNTIYF
v_gene: TRBV19
abundance: few
d_gene: .
j_gene: TRBJ1-3

CDR3nt: TGTGCCAGCAGCTTCCGGACCCGCACCCTATTAGGCTACACCTTC
CDR3aa: CASSFRTRTLLGYTF
v_gene: TRBV11-2
abundance: .
d_gene: .
j_gene: TRBJ1-2

CDR3nt: TGTGCCAGCAGTTTACGGCAGGGGGCGCGAAATGGCTACACCTTC
CDR3aa: CASSLRQGARNGYTF
v_gene: TRBV28
abundance: once
d_gene: TRBD1
j_gene: TRBJ1-2